The entry below gives a single TCR beta chain sequence along with its context. The target antigen is unknown. The germline gives CDR1 LNHDA, CDR2 SQIVND (reference sequence). The ends were cut back, 4 bases at V and 4 bases at J, with 9 bases in the middle. The CDR3 loop spans 13 amino acids. These data originate in a study of radiation and T cells in renal cell carcinoma. Study-wide points: Top tumor clonotypes rose in blood 2 weeks post-radiation, then contracted.

Stated time point: blood 2 weeks post-SBRT. Indicated treatment: 15 Gy SBRT to primary tumor, nephrectomy 4 weeks later. Clones were read by immunoSEQ multiplex PCR, and TCRdb kept only the in-frame ones, dropping some. This sample has some 120,000 clones, with around 89% found just once. The TCR comes from a woman aged 70 to 79 with renal cell carcinoma. Sequencing was performed on blood, taken from a patient whose treatment included radiotherapy and nephrectomy. This chain connects TRBV19 to TRBJ2-3; D possibly corresponds to TRBD1 (6 bases). For the CDR3, the DNA is TGTGCCAGTAGTACGACAGGTCCAGATACGCAGTATTTT. This sequence encodes CASSTTGPDTQYF.